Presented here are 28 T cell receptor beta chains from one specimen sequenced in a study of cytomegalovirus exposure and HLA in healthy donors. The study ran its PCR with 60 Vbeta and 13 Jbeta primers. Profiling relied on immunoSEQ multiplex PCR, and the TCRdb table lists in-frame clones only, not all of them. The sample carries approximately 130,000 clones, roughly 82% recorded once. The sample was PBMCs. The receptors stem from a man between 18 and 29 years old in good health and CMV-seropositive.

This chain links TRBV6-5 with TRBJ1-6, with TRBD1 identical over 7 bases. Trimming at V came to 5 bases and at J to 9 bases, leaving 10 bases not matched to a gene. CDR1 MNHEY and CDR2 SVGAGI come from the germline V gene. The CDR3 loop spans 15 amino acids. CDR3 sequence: CASSPQGRGFSPLHF. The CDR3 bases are TGTGCCAGCAGTCCACAGGGGCGAGGATTTTCACCCCTCCACTTT.

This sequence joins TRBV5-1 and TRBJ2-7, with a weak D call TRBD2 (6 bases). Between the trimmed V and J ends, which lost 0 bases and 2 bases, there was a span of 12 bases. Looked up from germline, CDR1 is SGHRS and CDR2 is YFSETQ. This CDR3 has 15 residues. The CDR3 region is CASSLAVAETYEQYF. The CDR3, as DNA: TGCGCCAGCAGCTTGGCGGTAGCGGAAACCTACGAGCAGTACTTC.

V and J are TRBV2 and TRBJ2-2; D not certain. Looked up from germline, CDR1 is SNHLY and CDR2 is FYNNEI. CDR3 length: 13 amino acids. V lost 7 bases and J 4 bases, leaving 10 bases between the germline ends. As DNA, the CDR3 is TGTGCCAGCAAACCAAGCTTCACCGGGGAGCTGTTTTTT. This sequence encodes CASKPSFTGELFF.

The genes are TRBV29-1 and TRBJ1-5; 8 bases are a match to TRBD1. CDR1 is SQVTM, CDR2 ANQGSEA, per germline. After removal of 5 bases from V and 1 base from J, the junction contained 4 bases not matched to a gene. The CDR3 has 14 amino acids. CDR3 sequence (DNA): TGCAGCGTTCTGACAGGGGAAAGCAATCAGCCCCAGCATTTT. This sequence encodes CSVLTGESNQPQHF. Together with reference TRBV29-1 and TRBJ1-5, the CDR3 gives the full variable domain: SAVISQKPSRDICQRGTSLTIQCQVDSQVTMMFWYRQQPGQSLTLIATANQGSEATYESGFVIDKFPISRPNLTFSTLTVSNMSPEDSSIYLCSVLTGESNQPQHFGDGTRLSIL.

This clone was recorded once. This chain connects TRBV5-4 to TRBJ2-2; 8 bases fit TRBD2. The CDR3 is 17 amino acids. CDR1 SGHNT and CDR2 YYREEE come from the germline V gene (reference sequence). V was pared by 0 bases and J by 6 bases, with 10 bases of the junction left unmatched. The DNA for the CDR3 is TGTGCCAGCAGCTTGGCTGGGGGACTAGTCTCCGCCGGGGAGCTGTTTTTT. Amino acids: CASSLAGGLVSAGELFF.

DNA for the CDR3: TGTGCCACCGAGACTAGCGGCTCCTACAATGAGCAGTTCTTC. Its protein is CATETSGSYNEQFF. The J gene is TRBJ2-1, the V gene TRBV10-3; 9 bases align to TRBD2. The V gene's germline CDR1 is ENHRY and CDR2 SYGVKD. This CDR3 contains 14 residues. Trimming at V came to 10 bases and at J to 0 bases, leaving 4 bases not matched to a gene.

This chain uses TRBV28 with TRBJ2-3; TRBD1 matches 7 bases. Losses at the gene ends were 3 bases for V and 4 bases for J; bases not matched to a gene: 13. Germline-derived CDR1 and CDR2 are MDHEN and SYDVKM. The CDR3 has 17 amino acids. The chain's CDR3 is CASSFGMGQPDPDTQYF. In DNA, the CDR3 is TGTGCCAGCAGTTTTGGCATGGGACAGCCGGACCCAGATACGCAGTATTTT. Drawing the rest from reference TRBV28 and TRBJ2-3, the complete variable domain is DVKVTQSSRYLVKRTGEKVFLECVQDMDHENMFWYRQDPGLGLRLIYFSYDVKMKEKGDIPEGYSVSREKKERFSLILESASTNQTSMYLCASSFGMGQPDPDTQYFGPGTRLTVL.

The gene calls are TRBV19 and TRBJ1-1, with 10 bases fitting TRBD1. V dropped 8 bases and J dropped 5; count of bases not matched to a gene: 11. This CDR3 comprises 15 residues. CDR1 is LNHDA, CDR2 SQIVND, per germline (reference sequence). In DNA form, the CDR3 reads TGTGCCAGTTATCCGGGACAGGGGAGAAGAACTGAAGCTTTCTTT. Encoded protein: CASYPGQGRRTEAFF.

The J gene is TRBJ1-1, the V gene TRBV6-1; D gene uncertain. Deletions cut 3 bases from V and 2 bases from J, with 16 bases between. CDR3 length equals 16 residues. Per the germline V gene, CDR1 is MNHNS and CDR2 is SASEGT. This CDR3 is CASSEVPGALNTEAFF. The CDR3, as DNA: TGTGCCAGCAGTGAGGTCCCGGGAGCCCTCAACACTGAAGCTTTCTTT.

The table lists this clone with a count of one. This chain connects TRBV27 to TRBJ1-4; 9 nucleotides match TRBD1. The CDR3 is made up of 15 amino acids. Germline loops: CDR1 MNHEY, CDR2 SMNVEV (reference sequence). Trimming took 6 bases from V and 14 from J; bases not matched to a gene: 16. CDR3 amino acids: CASRLTGTGSRGLFF. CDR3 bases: TGTGCCAGCAGACTAACCGGGACAGGGTCGAGGGGGCTGTTTTTT. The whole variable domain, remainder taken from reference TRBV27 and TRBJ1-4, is EAQVTQNPRYLITVTGKKLTVTCSQNMNHEYMSWYRQDPGLGLRQIYYSMNVEVTDKGDVPEGYKVSRKEKRNFPLILESPSPNQTSLYFCASRLTGTGSRGLFFGSGTQLSVL.

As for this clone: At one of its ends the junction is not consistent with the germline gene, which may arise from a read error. CDR3 residues: CAGSFSGAEAFF. In DNA, the CDR3 is TGTGCCGGCAGTTTCTCAGGGGCTGAAGCTTTCTTT. The chain is built from TRBV27 and TRBJ1-1; TRBD1 is a possible D gene (6 bases). Germline V CDR1 and CDR2: MNHEY, SMNVEV (reference sequence). CDR3 length: 12 residues.

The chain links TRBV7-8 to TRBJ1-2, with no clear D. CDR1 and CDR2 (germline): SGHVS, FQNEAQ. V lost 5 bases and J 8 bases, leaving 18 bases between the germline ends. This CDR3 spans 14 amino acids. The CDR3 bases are TGTGCCAGCAGCCCCCGCCAGGAACGAGGGGGCTACACCTTC. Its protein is CASSPRQERGGYTF.

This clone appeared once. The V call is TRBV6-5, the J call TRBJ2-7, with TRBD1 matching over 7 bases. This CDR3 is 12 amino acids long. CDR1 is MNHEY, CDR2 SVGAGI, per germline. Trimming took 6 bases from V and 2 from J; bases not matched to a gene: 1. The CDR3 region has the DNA TGTGCCAGCAGACAGGGGACCTACGAGCAGTACTTC. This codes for CASRQGTYEQYF.

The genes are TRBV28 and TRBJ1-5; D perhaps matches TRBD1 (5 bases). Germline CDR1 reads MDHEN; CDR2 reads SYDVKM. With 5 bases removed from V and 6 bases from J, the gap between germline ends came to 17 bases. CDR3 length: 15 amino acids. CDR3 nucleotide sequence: TGTGCCAGCAGTCCTCCATTACAGGTTACTCAGCCCCAGCATTTT. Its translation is CASSPPLQVTQPQHF.

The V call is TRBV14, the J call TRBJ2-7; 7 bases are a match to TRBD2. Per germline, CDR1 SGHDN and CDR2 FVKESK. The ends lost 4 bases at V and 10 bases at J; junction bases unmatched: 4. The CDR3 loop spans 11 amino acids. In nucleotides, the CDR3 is TGTGCCAGCAGCCTCGGGACTAATCAGTACTTC. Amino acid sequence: CASSLGTNQYF.

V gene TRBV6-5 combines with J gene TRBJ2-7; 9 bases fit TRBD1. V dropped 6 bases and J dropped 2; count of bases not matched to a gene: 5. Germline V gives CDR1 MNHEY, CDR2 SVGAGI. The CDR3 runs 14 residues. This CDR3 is CASRAGQGPYEQYF. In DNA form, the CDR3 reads TGTGCCAGCAGGGCTGGACAGGGGCCCTACGAGCAGTACTTC.

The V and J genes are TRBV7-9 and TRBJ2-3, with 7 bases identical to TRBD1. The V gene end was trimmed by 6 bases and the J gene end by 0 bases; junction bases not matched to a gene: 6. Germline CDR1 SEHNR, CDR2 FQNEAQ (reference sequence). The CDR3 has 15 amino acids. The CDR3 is CASSSLTGSTDTQYF. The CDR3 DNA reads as TGTGCCAGCAGTTCCCTGACAGGGAGCACAGATACGCAGTATTTT.

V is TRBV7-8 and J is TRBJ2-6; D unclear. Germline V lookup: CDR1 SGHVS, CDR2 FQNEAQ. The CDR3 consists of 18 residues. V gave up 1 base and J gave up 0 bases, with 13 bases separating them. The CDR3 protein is CASSLEFTAFSGANVLTF. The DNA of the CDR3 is TGTGCCAGCAGCTTAGAATTCACAGCCTTCTCTGGGGCCAACGTCCTGACTTTC. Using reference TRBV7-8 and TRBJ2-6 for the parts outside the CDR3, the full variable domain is GAGVSQSPRYKVAKRGQDVALRCDPISGHVSLFWYQQALGQGPEFLTYFQNEAQLDKSGLPSDRFFAERPEGSVSTLKIQRTQQEDSAVYLCASSLEFTAFSGANVLTFGAGSRLTVL.

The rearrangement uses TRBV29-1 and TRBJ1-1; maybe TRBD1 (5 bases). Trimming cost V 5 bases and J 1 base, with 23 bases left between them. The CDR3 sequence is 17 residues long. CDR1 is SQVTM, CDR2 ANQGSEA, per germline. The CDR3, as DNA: TGCAGCGTTTCCGACAAGGAGAAGACAGTGAAGAACACTGAAGCTTTCTTT. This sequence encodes CSVSDKEKTVKNTEAFF. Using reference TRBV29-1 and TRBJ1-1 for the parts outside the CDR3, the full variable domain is SAVISQKPSRDICQRGTSLTIQCQVDSQVTMMFWYRQQPGQSLTLIATANQGSEATYESGFVIDKFPISRPNLTFSTLTVSNMSPEDSSIYLCSVSDKEKTVKNTEAFFGQGTRLTVV.

The CDR3 reads CASSHRQGANSPLHF. The CDR3 region has the DNA TGTGCCAGCAGTCATAGACAGGGAGCTAATTCACCCCTCCACTTT. V and J are TRBV6-5 and TRBJ1-6; 7 nucleotides line up with TRBD1. The CDR3 sequence is 15 residues long. From germline, CDR1 is MNHEY and CDR2 SVGAGI. The trim removed 5 bases at V and 6 bases at J, leaving 7 bases unmatched.

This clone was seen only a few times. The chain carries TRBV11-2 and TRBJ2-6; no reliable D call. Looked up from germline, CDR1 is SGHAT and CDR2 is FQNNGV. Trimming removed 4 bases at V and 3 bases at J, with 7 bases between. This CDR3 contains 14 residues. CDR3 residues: CASSSSYGANVLTF. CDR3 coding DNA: TGTGCCAGCAGCTCCTCCTATGGGGCCAACGTCCTGACTTTC.

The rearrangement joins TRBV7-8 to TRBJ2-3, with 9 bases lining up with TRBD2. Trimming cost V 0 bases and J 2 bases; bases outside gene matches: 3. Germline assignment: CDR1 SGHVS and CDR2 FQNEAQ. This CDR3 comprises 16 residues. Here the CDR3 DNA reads TGTGCCAGCAGCTTAGCCCCGGGACTAGCCACAGATACGCAGTATTTT. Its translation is CASSLAPGLATDTQYF.

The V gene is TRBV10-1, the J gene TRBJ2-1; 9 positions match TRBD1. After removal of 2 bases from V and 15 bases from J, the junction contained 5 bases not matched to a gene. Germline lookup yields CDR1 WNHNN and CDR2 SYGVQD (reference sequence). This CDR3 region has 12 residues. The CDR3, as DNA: TGCGCCAGCAGTGAGCTGACAGGGGGTAGGTTCTTC. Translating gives CASSELTGGRFF.

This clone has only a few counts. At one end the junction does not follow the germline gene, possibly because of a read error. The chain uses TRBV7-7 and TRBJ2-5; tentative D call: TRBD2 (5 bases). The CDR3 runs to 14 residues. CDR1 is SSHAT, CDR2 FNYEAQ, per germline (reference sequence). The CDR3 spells CASSVDKDSWTQYF. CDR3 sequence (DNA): TGTGCTAGCAGCGTCGACAAGGACTCTTGGACCCAGTACTTC.

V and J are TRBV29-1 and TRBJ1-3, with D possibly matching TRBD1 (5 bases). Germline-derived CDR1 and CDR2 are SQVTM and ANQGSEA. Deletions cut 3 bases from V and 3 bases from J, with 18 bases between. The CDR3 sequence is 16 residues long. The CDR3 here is CSVDDRASGVGNTIYF. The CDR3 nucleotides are TGCAGCGTTGACGACCGCGCCTCGGGGGTTGGAAACACCATATATTTT.

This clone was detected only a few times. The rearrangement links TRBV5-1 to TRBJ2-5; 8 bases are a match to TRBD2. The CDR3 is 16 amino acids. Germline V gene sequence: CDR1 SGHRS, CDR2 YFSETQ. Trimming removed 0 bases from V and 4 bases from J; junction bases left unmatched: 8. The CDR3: CASSLGAGGGRETQYF. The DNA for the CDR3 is TGCGCCAGCAGCTTGGGAGCCGGGGGGGGCCGAGAGACCCAGTACTTC.

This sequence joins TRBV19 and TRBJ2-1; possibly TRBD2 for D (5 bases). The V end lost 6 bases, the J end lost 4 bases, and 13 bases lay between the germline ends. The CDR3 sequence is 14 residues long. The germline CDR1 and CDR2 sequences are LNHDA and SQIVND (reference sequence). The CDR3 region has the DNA TGTGCCAGTAGCTCCGAGCGGCTATACAATGAGCAGTTCTTC. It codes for CASSSERLYNEQFF.

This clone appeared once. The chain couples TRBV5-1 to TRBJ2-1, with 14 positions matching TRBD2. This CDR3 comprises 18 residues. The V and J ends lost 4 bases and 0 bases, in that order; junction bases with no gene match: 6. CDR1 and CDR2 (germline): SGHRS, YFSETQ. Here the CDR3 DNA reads TGCGCCAGCAGCGGGAGACTAGCGGGAGGGAGCTCCTACAATGAGCAGTTCTTC. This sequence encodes CASSGRLAGGSSYNEQFF.